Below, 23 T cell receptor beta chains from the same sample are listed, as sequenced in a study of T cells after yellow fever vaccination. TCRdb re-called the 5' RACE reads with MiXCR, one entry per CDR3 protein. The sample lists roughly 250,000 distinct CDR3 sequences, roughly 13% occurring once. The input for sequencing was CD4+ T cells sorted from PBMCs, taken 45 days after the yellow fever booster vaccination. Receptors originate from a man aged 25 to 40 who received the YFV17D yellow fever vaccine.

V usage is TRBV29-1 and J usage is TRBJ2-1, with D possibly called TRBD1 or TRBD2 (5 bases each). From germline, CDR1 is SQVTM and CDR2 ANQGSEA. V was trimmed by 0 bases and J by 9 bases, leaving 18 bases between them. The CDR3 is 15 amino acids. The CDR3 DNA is TGCAGCGTTGAAGAACGTGGAAGGGGCGGAGGTGAGCAGTTCTTC. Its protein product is CSVEERGRGGGEQFF.

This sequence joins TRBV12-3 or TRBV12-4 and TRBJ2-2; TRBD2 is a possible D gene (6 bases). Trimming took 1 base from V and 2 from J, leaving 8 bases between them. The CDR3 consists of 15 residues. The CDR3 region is CASSLGSGNTGELFF. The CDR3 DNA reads TGTGCCAGCAGTTTAGGTAGCGGAAACACCGGGGAGCTGTTTTTT.

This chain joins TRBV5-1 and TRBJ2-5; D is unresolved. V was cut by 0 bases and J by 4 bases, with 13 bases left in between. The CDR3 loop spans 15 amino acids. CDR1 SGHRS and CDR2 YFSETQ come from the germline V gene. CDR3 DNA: TGCGCCAGCAGCTTGGCTCCCGGGCAGTCAGAGACCCAGTACTTC. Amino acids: CASSLAPGQSETQYF.

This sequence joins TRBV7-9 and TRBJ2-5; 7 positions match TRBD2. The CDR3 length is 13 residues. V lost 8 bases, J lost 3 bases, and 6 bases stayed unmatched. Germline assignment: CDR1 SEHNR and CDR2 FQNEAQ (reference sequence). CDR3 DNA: TGTGCCAGCCTAGGGAGGGTTAAAGAGACCCAGTACTTC. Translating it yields CASLGRVKETQYF.

For the CDR3, the DNA is TGTGCCACCAGTGGCTCGGGCAACACAGATACGCAGTATTTT. Its translation is CATSGSGNTDTQYF. The chain couples TRBV24-1 to TRBJ2-3, with D hard to call. Germline V CDR1 and CDR2: KGHDR, SFDVKD. With 5 bases removed from V and 2 bases from J, the gap between germline ends came to 10 bases. The length of the CDR3 is 14 residues.

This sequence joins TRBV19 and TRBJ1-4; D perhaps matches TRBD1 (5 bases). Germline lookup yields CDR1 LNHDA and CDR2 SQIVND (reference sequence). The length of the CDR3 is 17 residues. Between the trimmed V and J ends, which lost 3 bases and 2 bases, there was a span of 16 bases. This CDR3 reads CASSIPGRGTTNEKLFF. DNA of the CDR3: TGTGCCAGTAGTATTCCGGGACGCGGGACGACTAATGAAAAACTGTTTTTT.

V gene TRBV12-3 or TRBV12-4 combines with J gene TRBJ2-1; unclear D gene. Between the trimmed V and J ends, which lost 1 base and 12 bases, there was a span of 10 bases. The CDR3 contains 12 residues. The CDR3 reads CASSLGPPTQFF. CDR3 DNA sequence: TGTGCCAGCAGTTTAGGCCCACCCACGCAGTTCTTC.

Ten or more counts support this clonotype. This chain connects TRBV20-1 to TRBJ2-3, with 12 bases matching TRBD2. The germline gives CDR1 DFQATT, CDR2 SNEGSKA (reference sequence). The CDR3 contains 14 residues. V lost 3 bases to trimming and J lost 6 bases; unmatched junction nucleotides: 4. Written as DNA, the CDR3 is TGCAGTGCTAGCACTAGCGGGAGGTCTGATACGCAGTATTTT. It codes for CSASTSGRSDTQYF.

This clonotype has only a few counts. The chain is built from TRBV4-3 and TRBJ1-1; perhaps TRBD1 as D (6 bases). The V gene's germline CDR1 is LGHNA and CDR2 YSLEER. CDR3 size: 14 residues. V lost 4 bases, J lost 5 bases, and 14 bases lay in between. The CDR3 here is CASSLQGSETEAFF. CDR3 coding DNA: TGCGCCAGCAGCCTACAGGGAAGCGAAACTGAAGCTTTCTTT.

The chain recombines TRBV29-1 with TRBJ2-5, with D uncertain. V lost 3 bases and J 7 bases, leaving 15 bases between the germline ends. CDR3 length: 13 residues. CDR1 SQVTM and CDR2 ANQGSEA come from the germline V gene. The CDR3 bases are TGCAGCGTTGATGGATTAGGTGTCGGGACCCAGTACTTC. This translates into CSVDGLGVGTQYF.

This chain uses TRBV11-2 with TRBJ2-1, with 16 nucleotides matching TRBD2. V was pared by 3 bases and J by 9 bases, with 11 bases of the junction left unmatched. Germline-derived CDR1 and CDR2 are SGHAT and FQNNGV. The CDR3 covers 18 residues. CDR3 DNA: TGTGCCAGCAGCTTTGGGACTAGCGGGAGGGTTCAATCAATTGAGCAGTTCTTC. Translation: CASSFGTSGRVQSIEQFF.

The CDR3 loop is CASSRGGLPTGELFF. CDR3 DNA: TGTGCCAGCAGCCGAGGCGGACTACCCACCGGGGAGCTGTTTTTT. This sequence joins TRBV7-3 and TRBJ2-2; maybe TRBD2 (6 bases). The CDR3 is 15 amino acids. The V end was cut by 5 bases, the J end by 4 bases, with 14 bases between. The V gene's germline CDR1 is SGHTA and CDR2 FQGTGA.

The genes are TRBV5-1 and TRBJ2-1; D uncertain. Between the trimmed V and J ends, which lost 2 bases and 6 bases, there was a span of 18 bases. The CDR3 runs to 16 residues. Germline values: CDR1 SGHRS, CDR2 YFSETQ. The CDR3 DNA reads TGCGCCAGCAGCTTAATAGACACCACTATGCGCAATGAGCAGTTCTTC. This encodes CASSLIDTTMRNEQFF.

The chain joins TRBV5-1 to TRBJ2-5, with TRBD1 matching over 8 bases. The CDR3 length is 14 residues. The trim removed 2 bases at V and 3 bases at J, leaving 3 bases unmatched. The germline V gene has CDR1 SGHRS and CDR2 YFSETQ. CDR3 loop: CASSFSGGEETQYF. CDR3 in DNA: TGCGCCAGCAGCTTTTCAGGGGGCGAAGAGACCCAGTACTTC.

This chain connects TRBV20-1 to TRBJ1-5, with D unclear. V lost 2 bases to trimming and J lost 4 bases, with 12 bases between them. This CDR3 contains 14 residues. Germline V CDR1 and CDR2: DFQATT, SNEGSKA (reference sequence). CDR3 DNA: TGCAGTGCTAGAAATCTCGGCTCTAATCAGCCCCAGCATTTT. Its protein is CSARNLGSNQPQHF.

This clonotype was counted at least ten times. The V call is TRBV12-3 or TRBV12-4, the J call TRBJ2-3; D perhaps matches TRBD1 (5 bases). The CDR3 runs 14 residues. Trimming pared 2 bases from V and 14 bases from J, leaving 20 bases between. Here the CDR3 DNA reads TGTGCCAGCAGTTTAAGGGGTTCTCCGACCTCAGTGTATTTT. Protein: CASSLRGSPTSVYF.

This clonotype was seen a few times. CDR3 amino acids: CAIREQGQEQYF. Here the CDR3 DNA reads TGTGCCATCAGGGAACAGGGACAGGAGCAGTACTTC. The chain carries TRBV10-3 and TRBJ2-7; 7 bases agree with TRBD1. V trimming: 6 bases; J trimming: 7 bases; junction bases outside the gene matches: 6. There are 12 residues in the CDR3. Germline V gene sequence: CDR1 ENHRY, CDR2 SYGVKD.

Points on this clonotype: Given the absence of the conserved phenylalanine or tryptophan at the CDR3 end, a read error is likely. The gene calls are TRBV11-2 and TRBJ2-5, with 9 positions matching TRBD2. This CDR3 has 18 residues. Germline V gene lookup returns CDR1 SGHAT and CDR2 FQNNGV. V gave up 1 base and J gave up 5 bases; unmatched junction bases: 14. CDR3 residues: CASSLVASGMSGKETQYL. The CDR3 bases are TGTGCCAGCAGCTTAGTGGCTAGCGGGATGTCAGGGAAGGAGACCCAGTACTTA.

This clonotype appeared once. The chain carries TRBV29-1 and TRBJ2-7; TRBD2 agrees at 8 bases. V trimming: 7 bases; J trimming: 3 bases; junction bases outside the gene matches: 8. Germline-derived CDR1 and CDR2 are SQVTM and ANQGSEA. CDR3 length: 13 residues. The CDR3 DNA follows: TGCAGCGCCCGCCCGGGACTAGGCTACGAGCAGTACTTC. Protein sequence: CSARPGLGYEQYF.

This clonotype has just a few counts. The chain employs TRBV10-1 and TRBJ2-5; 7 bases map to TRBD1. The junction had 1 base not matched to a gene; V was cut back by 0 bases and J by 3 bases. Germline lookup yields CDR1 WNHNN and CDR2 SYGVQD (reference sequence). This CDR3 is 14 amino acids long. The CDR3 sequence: CASSESGGEETQYF. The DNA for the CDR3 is TGCGCCAGCAGTGAGTCAGGGGGCGAAGAGACCCAGTACTTC.

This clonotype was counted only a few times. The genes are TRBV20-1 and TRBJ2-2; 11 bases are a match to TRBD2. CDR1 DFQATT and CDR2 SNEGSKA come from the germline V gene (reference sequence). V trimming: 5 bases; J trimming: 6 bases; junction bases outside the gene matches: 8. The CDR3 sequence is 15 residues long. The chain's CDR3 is CSAGASGRLAGELFF. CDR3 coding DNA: TGCAGTGCTGGGGCTAGCGGGAGGTTAGCCGGGGAGCTGTTTTTT.

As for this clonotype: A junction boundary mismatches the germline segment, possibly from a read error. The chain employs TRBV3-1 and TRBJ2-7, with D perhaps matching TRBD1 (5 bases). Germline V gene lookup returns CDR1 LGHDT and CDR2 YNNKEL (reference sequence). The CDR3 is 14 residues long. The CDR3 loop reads CARSPRQSDYEQYF. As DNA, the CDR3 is TGTGCCAGAAGCCCTCGACAGTCCGACTACGAGCAGTACTTC.

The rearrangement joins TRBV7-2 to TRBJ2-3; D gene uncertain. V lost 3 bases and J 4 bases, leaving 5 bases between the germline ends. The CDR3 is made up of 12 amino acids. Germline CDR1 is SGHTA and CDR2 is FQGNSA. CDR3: CASSFASDTQYF. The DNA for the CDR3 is TGTGCCAGCAGCTTCGCGTCAGATACGCAGTATTTT. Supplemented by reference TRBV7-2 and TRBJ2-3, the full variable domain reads GAGVSQSPSNKVTEKGKDVELRCDPISGHTALYWYRQSLGQGLEFLIYFQGNSAPDKSGLPSDRFSAERTGGSVSTLTIQRTQQEDSAVYLCASSFASDTQYFGPGTRLTVL.